Each of the 10 T cell receptor beta chains below was sequenced from the same sample in a study of T cells in Graves' hyperthyroidism and ophthalmopathy. Researchers took RNA transcripts and amplified the TCR beta CDR3 regions from them. Researchers ran a first-round RT-PCR on the TCR CDR3 using the HTBI primer set. From the multiplex PCR reads, TCRdb called clonotypes with MiXCR, one entry per CDR3 protein. Altogether about 510,000 distinct CDR3 sequences are present, 14% being singletons, with the ten largest covering approximately 15%. Sequenced input: blood. The receptors derive from a woman in her thirties or forties with Graves' hyperthyroidism.

The sample holds many counts of this clonotype. The chain uses TRBV28 and TRBJ1-5, with TRBD1 matching 7 bases. V was clipped by 5 bases and J by 0 bases; unmatched bases: 4. Germline CDR1 reads MDHEN; CDR2 reads SYDVKM. The CDR3 spans 15 residues. The CDR3 is CASSTGALSNQPQHF. The CDR3 DNA reads TGTGCCAGCAGTACAGGGGCCCTTAGCAATCAGCCCCAGCATTTT.

This clonotype showed up many times. V gene TRBV12-3 or TRBV12-4 combines with J gene TRBJ1-4; D not resolved. Deletions cut 3 bases from V and 8 bases from J, with 13 bases between. The CDR3 consists of 14 residues. CDR3 DNA: TGTGCCAGCAGTTTTGCGATAGTCGGGGAAAAACTGTTTTTT. Translating it yields CASSFAIVGEKLFF.

In its sample, this clonotype was seen a few times. This chain connects TRBV5-1 to TRBJ2-1, with 7 nucleotides matching TRBD1. Per germline, CDR1 SGHRS and CDR2 YFSETQ. This CDR3 spans 15 amino acids. The ends lost 2 bases at V and 4 bases at J; junction bases unmatched: 6. CDR3 DNA sequence: TGCGCCAGCAGCTTTACCGGGACAGAGTACAATGAGCAGTTCTTC. Translating it yields CASSFTGTEYNEQFF.

CDR3 amino acids: CASSFLLAGGPNTQYF. CDR3 nucleotide sequence: TGTGCCAGCAGTTTTCTACTAGCGGGAGGGCCAAATACGCAGTATTTT. This rearrangement joins TRBV6-1 to TRBJ2-3; 13 bases match TRBD2. This CDR3 region has 16 residues. CDR1 and CDR2 (germline): MNHNS, SASEGT. V lost 5 bases to trimming and J lost 7 bases; unmatched junction nucleotides: 9.

This clonotype came up a few times. V is TRBV4-2 and J is TRBJ2-1; the match to TRBD2 covers 8 bases. The CDR3 runs 17 residues. Germline V CDR1 and CDR2: LGHNA, YNFKEQ. The V and J ends lost 0 bases and 4 bases, in that order; junction bases with no gene match: 8. The CDR3 sequence: CASSQDQGGGRYNEQFF. The CDR3, as DNA: TGTGCCAGCAGCCAAGATCAGGGAGGCGGGAGGTACAATGAGCAGTTCTTC.

Many counts were recorded for this clonotype. J is TRBJ2-2 and V is TRBV6-1; 10 bases line up with TRBD2. J was trimmed by 0 bases and V by 4 bases; bases with no gene match: 2. This CDR3 spans 16 amino acids. Germline V gene lookup returns CDR1 MNHNS and CDR2 SASEGT. The CDR3 DNA is TGTGCCAGCAGTGCTACTAGCGGGACGAACACCGGGGAGCTGTTTTTT. It translates to CASSATSGTNTGELFF.

The rearrangement links TRBV27 to TRBJ1-2; D unresolved. The V end lost 4 bases, the J end lost 6 bases, and 12 bases lay between the germline ends. Per germline, CDR1 MNHEY and CDR2 SMNVEV (reference sequence). CDR3 size: 13 residues. CDR3 residues: CASSSSMRDGYTF. In DNA, the CDR3 is TGTGCCAGCAGTTCATCAATGAGGGATGGCTACACCTTC.

This chain uses TRBV7-2 with TRBJ2-7; 7 bases match TRBD2. Germline V gene sequence: CDR1 SGHTA, CDR2 FQGNSA. The CDR3 spans 15 residues. J gave up 0 bases and V 4 bases, and 6 bases lay outside the gene matches. The CDR3 nucleotides are TGTGCCAGCAGCTCGTGGGGCGGGAGCTCCTACGAGCAGTACTTC. Translating gives CASSSWGGSSYEQYF.

This clonotype was detected many times. The rearrangement joins TRBV12-3 or TRBV12-4 to TRBJ2-1; TRBD1 matches 10 bases. This CDR3 is 15 amino acids long. V was pared by 4 bases and J by 9 bases, with 9 bases of the junction left unmatched. The CDR3, as DNA: TGTGCCAGCAGTTCCTGGGACAGGGGAAAGGGTGAGCAGTTCTTC. Amino acids: CASSSWDRGKGEQFF.

This clonotype was observed a handful of times. This may be a read error: a much more frequent sequence differs by one nucleotide. The chain links TRBV20-1 to TRBJ2-1, with 9 bases aligning to TRBD2. The length of the CDR3 is 14 residues. With V trimmed by 6 bases and J by 8 bases, 11 bases remained unmatched. Germline CDR1 and CDR2: DFQATT and SNEGSKA (reference sequence). The DNA of the CDR3 is TGCAGTGCCCTTTCGGGTAGCGGGAGCGATGAGCAGTTCTTC. This translates into CSALSGSGSDEQFF.